A few counts support the clone carrying this T cell receptor beta chain. Its antigen remains unknown. This sample is drawn from a study of T cells in Graves' hyperthyroidism and ophthalmopathy. The study, taken as a whole, reports: The blood repertoire included most of the expanded thyroid clonotypes above 0.001. Onset of ophthalmopathy came a median approximately 6.5 months after the model predicted it.

Amplification targeted TCR beta CDR3 regions from RNA transcripts. HTBI primers were employed in a first-round RT-PCR of the TCR CDR3. A single record per CDR3 protein comes from TCRdb applying MiXCR to the multiplex PCR reads. In the table there are a few hundred thousand distinct CDR3 sequences, less than 20% of which are singletons. V shed 5 bases, J shed 6 bases, and the junction held 9 bases outside the gene matches. The germline CDR1 and CDR2 sequences are SEHNR and FQNEAQ (reference sequence). This CDR3 spans 14 amino acids. This receptor was obtained from a woman in her 30s with Graves' hyperthyroidism. The genes are TRBV7-9 and TRBJ2-7; TRBD2 aligns across 8 bases. The sequencing sample was made of blood. CDR3: CASSLEREQSEQYF. Written as DNA, the CDR3 is TGTGCCAGCAGCCTGGAGCGGGAGCAAAGCGAGCAGTACTTC.